This T cell receptor (beta chain) was profiled in a study of response to subunit inactivated influenza vaccine. In this sample, this clonotype turned up many times. CDR3 length equals 21 residues. Germline V CDR1 and CDR2: SGHAT, FQDESV (reference sequence). Unmatched junction bases numbered 15, after V lost 3 bases and J lost 0 bases. TCRdb reprocessed the RT-PCR reads with MiXCR, giving one entry per CDR3 protein. The table shows approximately 500,000 distinct CDR3 sequences, with under 30% occurring only once. These same data were also listed under a study on T cells expressing NK-cell markers. This second study notes: UMIs were included in TCR beta cDNA generated by 5'RACE template switching. The study left the HCMV specificity of expanded NKG2C+ T cell clones unresolved.

This material consisted of CD4+ T cells sorted from PBMCs, taken roughly 12 days after vaccination. The receptor's source is a man between 50 and 59 years old who received an inactivated influenza vaccine. The V gene is TRBV11-1, the J gene TRBJ2-1; TRBD2 matches at 12 bases. The DNA of the CDR3 is TGTGCCAGCAGCTTCTTTCCGCTGACTAGCGGGGGACCAAGCTCCTACAATGAGCAGTTCTTC. Amino acids: CASSFFPLTSGGPSSYNEQFF.